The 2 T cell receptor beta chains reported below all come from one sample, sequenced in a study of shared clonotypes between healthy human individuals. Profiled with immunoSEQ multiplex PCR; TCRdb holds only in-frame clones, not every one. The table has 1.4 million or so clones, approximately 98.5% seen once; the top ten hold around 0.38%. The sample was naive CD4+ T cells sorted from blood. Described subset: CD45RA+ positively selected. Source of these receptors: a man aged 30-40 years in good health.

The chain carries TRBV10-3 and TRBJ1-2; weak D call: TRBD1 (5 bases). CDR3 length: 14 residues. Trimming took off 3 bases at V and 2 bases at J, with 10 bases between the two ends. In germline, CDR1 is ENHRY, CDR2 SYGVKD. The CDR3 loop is CAISDRGTNYGYTF. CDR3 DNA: TGTGCCATCAGTGACCGGGGCACAAACTATGGCTACACCTTC.

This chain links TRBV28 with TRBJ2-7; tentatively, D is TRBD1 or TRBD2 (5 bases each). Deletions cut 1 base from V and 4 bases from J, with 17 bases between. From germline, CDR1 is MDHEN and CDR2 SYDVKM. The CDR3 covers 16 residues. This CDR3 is CASSLSGLAASYEQYF. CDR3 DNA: TGTGCCAGCAGTTTATCGGGGCTAGCCGCGTCGTACGAGCAGTACTTC.